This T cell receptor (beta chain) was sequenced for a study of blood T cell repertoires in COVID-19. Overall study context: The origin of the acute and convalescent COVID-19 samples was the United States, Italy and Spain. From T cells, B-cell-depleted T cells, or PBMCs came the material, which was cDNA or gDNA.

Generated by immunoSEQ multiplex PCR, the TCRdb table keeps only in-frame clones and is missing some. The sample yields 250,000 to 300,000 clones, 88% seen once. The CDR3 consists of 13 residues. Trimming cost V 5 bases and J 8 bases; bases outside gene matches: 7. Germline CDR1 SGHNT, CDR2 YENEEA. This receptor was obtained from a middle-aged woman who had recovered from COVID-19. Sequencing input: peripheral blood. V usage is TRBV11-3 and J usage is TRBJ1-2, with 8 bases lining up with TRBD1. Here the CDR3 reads CASSQGQALGYTF. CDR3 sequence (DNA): TGTGCCAGCAGCCAGGGACAGGCCTTGGGCTACACCTTC. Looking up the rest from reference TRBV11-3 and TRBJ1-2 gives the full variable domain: EAGVVQSPRYKIIEKKQPVAFWCNPISGHNTLYWYLQNLGQGPELLIRYENEEAVDDSQLPKDRFSAERLKGVDSTLKIQPAELGDSAVYLCASSQGQALGYTFGSGTRLTVV.